This paragraph covers one T cell receptor beta chain sequence. The CDR3 extends over 16 amino acids. Germline values: CDR1 SGDLS, CDR2 YYNGEE. V was pared by 3 bases and J by 7 bases, with 10 bases of the junction left unmatched. Profiling relied on immunoSEQ multiplex PCR, and the TCRdb table lists in-frame clones only, not all of them. Among around 260,000 clones, 88% were seen once, and the ten largest hold 4%. The data were taken from a study of blood T cell repertoires in COVID-19. Study overall: Nucleic acid was either cDNA or gDNA, and it came from T cells, B-cell-depleted T cells, or PBMCs.

V and J are TRBV9 and TRBJ2-7; TRBD2 matches 13 bases. The sequenced sample was peripheral blood. This clonotype originated in a man aged 55 to 69 who had recovered from COVID-19. The CDR3 nucleotides are TGTGCCAGCAGCGCCGGGACTAGCGGGGTCGACTGGGAGCAGTACTTC. Translation gives CASSAGTSGVDWEQYF.